What follows are 30 T cell receptor beta chains derived from one specimen sequenced in a study of T cell responses to AZD1222 COVID-19 vaccine. The protocol was immunoSEQ multiplex PCR, while the TCRdb copy is restricted to in-frame clones and leaves out a portion. This table holds roughly 200,000 clones, more than 85% found once. The sequences come from peripheral blood, collected 28 days after the second AZD1222 dose. The receptors originated from an adult who received the AZD1222 COVID-19 vaccine.

This rearrangement joins TRBV6-5 to TRBJ2-6; D perhaps matches TRBD1 (5 bases). V dropped 8 bases and J dropped 0 bases, with 8 bases sitting between them. Per the germline V gene, CDR1 is MNHEY and CDR2 is SVGAGI. This CDR3 region has 14 residues. CDR3 nucleotide sequence: TGTGCCAGCCCCAGGGACTCTGGGGCCAACGTCCTGACTTTC. Its translation is CASPRDSGANVLTF.

This chain links TRBV7-9 with TRBJ2-3, with D tentatively TRBD1 or TRBD2 (5 bases each). This CDR3 contains 12 residues. The germline gives CDR1 SEHNR, CDR2 FQNEAQ (reference sequence). The CDR3 reads CAIREGRNTQYF. CDR3 DNA: TGTGCAATACGCGAGGGGCGAAATACGCAGTATTTT.

The CDR3 bases are TGTGCCAGCAGCTTGGTAGCGGGGGGCTCCTACGAGCAGTACTTC. It yields the protein CASSLVAGGSYEQYF. The rearrangement links TRBV5-4 to TRBJ2-7; 10 positions agree with TRBD2. J lost 0 bases, V lost 0 bases, and 0 bases had no gene match. Germline values: CDR1 SGHNT, CDR2 YYREEE (reference sequence). This CDR3 region has 15 residues. The variable domain in full, with the rest retrieved from reference TRBV5-4 and TRBJ2-7, is ETGVTQSPTHLIKTRGQQVTLRCSSQSGHNTVSWYQQALGQGPQFIFQYYREEENGRGNFPPRFSGLQFPNYSSELNVNALELDDSALYLCASSLVAGGSYEQYFGPGTRLTVT.

The chain has TRBV6-5 and TRBJ1-5; D is unresolved. The V gene's germline CDR1 is MNHEY and CDR2 SVGAGI. V was pared by 6 bases and J by 0 bases, with 12 bases between. The CDR3 loop spans 15 amino acids. The CDR3 loop is CASSKTVNSNQPQHF. The CDR3 region has the DNA TGTGCCAGCAGCAAGACTGTGAATAGCAATCAGCCCCAGCATTTT.

The gene calls are TRBV29-1 and TRBJ2-3, with TRBD2 matching over 7 bases. There are 13 residues in the CDR3. Unmatched junction bases numbered 7, after V lost 4 bases and J lost 6 bases. Germline lookup yields CDR1 SQVTM and CDR2 ANQGSEA. The CDR3, as DNA: TGCAGCGTTGGGGAGGGTTACGGGGATACGCAGTATTTT. It codes for CSVGEGYGDTQYF.

The chain uses TRBV6-5 and TRBJ2-3, with 9 bases that match TRBD1. V gave up 7 bases and J gave up 0 bases; unmatched junction bases: 5. The CDR3 totals 15 residues. Germline-derived CDR1 and CDR2 are MNHEY and SVGAGI. The CDR3 DNA reads TGTGCCAGCAATCCCGGGACAGGGAGCACAGATACGCAGTATTTT. As protein: CASNPGTGSTDTQYF.

This clone was counted once. This chain joins TRBV2 and TRBJ2-7; a possible D gene is TRBD1 (6 bases). In germline, CDR1 is SNHLY, CDR2 FYNNEI. The CDR3 extends over 13 amino acids. V shed 5 bases and J shed 3 bases, with 11 bases lying between them. The CDR3 DNA follows: TGTGCCAGCAGTCCGGACAGAGACTACGAGCAGTACTTC. Protein product: CASSPDRDYEQYF.

This clone occurred once. This sequence joins TRBV5-6 and TRBJ2-1; D is ambiguous. The germline CDR1 and CDR2 sequences are SGHDT and YYEEEE. CDR3 length equals 17 residues. V gave up 0 bases and J gave up 2 bases, with 15 bases separating them. This chain's CDR3 is CASSLEVSPATYNEQFF. As DNA, the CDR3 is TGTGCCAGCAGCTTGGAAGTGTCCCCAGCCACCTACAATGAGCAGTTCTTC.

This chain uses TRBV19 with TRBJ1-4; a weak D match, TRBD1 (6 bases). The CDR3 is 15 residues long. Germline V lookup: CDR1 LNHDA, CDR2 SQIVND (reference sequence). The germline V and J ends were trimmed by 6 bases and 8 bases, with 19 bases remaining between them. The CDR3 DNA reads as TGTGCCAGTAGCCTTCAGCAGGGGATAGGGGAAAAACTGTTTTTT. Residues: CASSLQQGIGEKLFF.

The chain joins TRBV4-1 to TRBJ1-5; TRBD1 matches at 7 bases. The CDR3 covers 16 residues. Germline lookup yields CDR1 MGHRA and CDR2 YSYEKL. Germline trimming cut 0 bases from V and 3 bases from J; bases unmatched to any gene: 5. DNA for the CDR3: TGCGCCAGCAGCCAAGATCGGGACAGACCCAATCAGCCCCAGCATTTT. It yields the protein CASSQDRDRPNQPQHF.

The chain uses TRBV6-5 and TRBJ1-2; TRBD1 agrees at 7 bases. CDR1 is MNHEY and CDR2 is SVGAGI in the germline V gene. Trimming took 5 bases from V and 10 from J; bases not matched to a gene: 10. CDR3 length equals 13 residues. The CDR3 loop is CASSRTGGDHYTF. CDR3 in DNA: TGTGCCAGCAGTCGGACAGGAGGGGACCACTACACCTTC.

This clone was found a few times. The CDR3 DNA is TGTGCCAGCAGCTTAACCAGGGCGGCTTACGATGAGCAGTTCTTC. Its protein is CASSLTRAAYDEQFF. The gene calls are TRBV7-2 and TRBJ2-1; tentative D call: TRBD1 (5 bases). Germline lookup yields CDR1 SGHTA and CDR2 FQGNSA. The V end was cut by 2 bases, the J end by 8 bases, with 16 bases between. The CDR3 consists of 15 residues.

CDR3 amino acids: CASSLTGLAGGTNTGELFF. In DNA, the CDR3 is TGTGCCAGCAGCCTGACGGGACTAGCGGGGGGGACTAACACCGGGGAGCTGTTTTTT. J is TRBJ2-2 and V is TRBV9; 16 bases align to TRBD2. Germline V lookup: CDR1 SGDLS, CDR2 YYNGEE. Losses at the gene ends were 4 bases for V and 2 bases for J; bases not matched to a gene: 8. The CDR3 loop spans 19 amino acids. The full variable domain, in which reference TRBV9 and TRBJ2-2 provide the parts outside the CDR3, is DSGVTQTPKHLITATGQRVTLRCSPRSGDLSVYWYQQSLDQGLQFLIQYYNGEERAKGNILERFSAQQFPDLHSELNLSSLELGDSALYFCASSLTGLAGGTNTGELFFGEGSRLTVL.

The chain is built from TRBV29-1 and TRBJ2-5; 8 bases agree with TRBD2. CDR1 and CDR2 (germline): SQVTM, ANQGSEA. Unmatched junction bases numbered 9, after V lost 7 bases and J lost 5 bases. This CDR3 region has 13 residues. CDR3 in amino acids: CSAPGLVLETQYF. The CDR3, as DNA: TGCAGCGCTCCGGGACTAGTCTTGGAGACCCAGTACTTC.

This sequence joins TRBV10-3 and TRBJ1-2; unclear D gene. The CDR3 consists of 15 residues. Per the germline V gene, CDR1 is ENHRY and CDR2 is SYGVKD. Trimming took 2 bases from V and 0 from J, leaving 10 bases between them. CDR3 amino acids: CAISEARRANYGYTF. The CDR3 DNA is TGTGCCATCAGTGAGGCCAGGCGAGCTAACTATGGCTACACCTTC.

The chain links TRBV19 to TRBJ2-7, with a weak D call TRBD1 (6 bases). V was shortened by 5 bases and J by 3 bases, with 11 bases between the two germline ends. The germline CDR1 and CDR2 sequences are LNHDA and SQIVND (reference sequence). This CDR3 spans 13 amino acids. The CDR3: CASSQGLYYEQYF. The CDR3 DNA is TGTGCCAGTAGTCAGGGGCTTTACTACGAGCAGTACTTC.

The chain is built from TRBV30 and TRBJ1-6, with D perhaps matching TRBD1 (6 bases). The germline gives CDR1 GTSNPN, CDR2 SVGIG (reference sequence). The CDR3 is 15 residues long. Trimming took 2 bases from V and 6 from J, leaving 14 bases between them. CDR3 protein: CAWSYGQGFNSPLHF. As DNA, the CDR3 is TGTGCCTGGAGTTATGGTCAGGGGTTTAATTCACCCCTCCACTTT. Filled out from reference TRBV30 and TRBJ1-6, the complete variable domain reads SQTIHQWPATLVQPVGSPLSLECTVEGTSNPNLYWYRQAAGRGLQLLFYSVGIGQISSEVPQNLSASRPQDRQFILSSKKLLLSDSGFYLCAWSYGQGFNSPLHFGNGTRLTVT.

The rearrangement uses TRBV30 and TRBJ1-5, with D possibly being TRBD1 (5 bases). CDR3 length equals 13 residues. Germline loops: CDR1 GTSNPN, CDR2 SVGIG (reference sequence). The V end lost 1 base, the J end lost 6 bases, and 10 bases lay between the germline ends. CDR3 amino acids: CAWSERGSQPQHF. The CDR3 coding sequence is TGTGCCTGGAGTGAGAGGGGAAGTCAGCCCCAGCATTTT.

The chain carries TRBV9 and TRBJ2-4; tentative D call: TRBD2 (6 bases). Germline-derived CDR1 and CDR2 are SGDLS and YYNGEE. This CDR3 is built from 15 residues. V was clipped by 0 bases and J by 6 bases, with 13 bases between them. CDR3 nucleotides: TGTGCCAGCAGCGTAGAACCCGGGGGAGGAAACATTCAGTACTTC. This translates into CASSVEPGGGNIQYF.

This sequence joins TRBV30 and TRBJ2-7, with TRBD1 identical over 11 bases. CDR1 is GTSNPN and CDR2 is SVGIG in the germline V gene (reference sequence). The CDR3 is made up of 12 amino acids. The J segment lost 12 bases and the V segment lost 3 bases, leaving 7 bases of the junction unmatched. The DNA for the CDR3 is TGTGCCTGGAGCCGAGGACAGGGGGCTTGGTACTTC. It codes for CAWSRGQGAWYF. The full variable domain, its missing parts supplied by reference TRBV30 and TRBJ2-7, is SQTIHQWPATLVQPVGSPLSLECTVEGTSNPNLYWYRQAAGRGLQLLFYSVGIGQISSEVPQNLSASRPQDRQFILSSKKLLLSDSGFYLCAWSRGQGAWYFGPGTRLTVT.

V usage is TRBV6-5 and J usage is TRBJ1-1; the D is unclear. The germline V gene has CDR1 MNHEY and CDR2 SVGAGI. Between the trimmed V and J ends, which lost 6 bases and 1 base, there was a span of 12 bases. CDR3 length equals 14 residues. DNA of the CDR3: TGTGCCAGCAGGGCTCCCCGCAGGAACACTGAAGCTTTCTTT. Protein product: CASRAPRRNTEAFF.

The genes are TRBV4-3 and TRBJ2-7, with 12 bases matching TRBD1. CDR3 length: 15 amino acids. The germline V gene encodes CDR1 LGHNA and CDR2 YSLEER. The ends lost 4 bases at V and 6 bases at J; junction bases unmatched: 7. The CDR3 nucleotides are TGCGCCAGCAGCCCTCACCCGGGACAGGGGGCCGAGCAGTACTTC. This sequence encodes CASSPHPGQGAEQYF.

This chain joins TRBV27 and TRBJ1-2; D is ambiguous. The CDR3 extends over 13 amino acids. Trimming took 2 bases from V and 5 from J, leaving 9 bases between them. CDR1 is MNHEY and CDR2 is SMNVEV in the germline V gene (reference sequence). CDR3 protein: CASSLKQNYGYTF. DNA for the CDR3: TGTGCCAGCAGTTTAAAACAGAATTATGGCTACACCTTC.

This rearrangement joins TRBV3-1 (or the pseudogene TRBV3-2) to TRBJ1-2; the D gene is possibly TRBD1 (5 bases). CDR1 is LGHDT and CDR2 is YNNKEL in the germline V gene (reference sequence). This CDR3 comprises 12 residues. Trimming took off 3 bases at V and 8 bases at J, with 10 bases between the two ends. The CDR3 DNA sequence: TGTGCCAGCAGCCAGGGAGGGGAAGGCTACACCTTC. Protein sequence: CASSQGGEGYTF.

This rearrangement joins TRBV5-8 to TRBJ1-1; D perhaps matches TRBD1 (6 bases). Germline loops: CDR1 SGHTS, CDR2 YDEGEE. V was pared by 0 bases and J by 1 base, with 10 bases between. This CDR3 spans 15 amino acids. The CDR3 nucleotides are TGTGCCAGCAGCTTGGCCAGGGGCCGGAACACTGAAGCTTTCTTT. It is translated as CASSLARGRNTEAFF.

The V gene is TRBV27, the J gene TRBJ2-1; 13 bases match TRBD2. The CDR3 totals 15 residues. Germline V gene sequence: CDR1 MNHEY, CDR2 SMNVEV (reference sequence). V was pared by 3 bases and J by 9 bases, with 5 bases of the junction left unmatched. The CDR3 DNA sequence: TGTGCCAGCAGTTTTGGACTAGCGGGAGTCGGTGAGCAGTTCTTC. Translating gives CASSFGLAGVGEQFF.

The gene calls are TRBV5-5 and TRBJ2-7, with TRBD2 matching over 7 bases. CDR3 length equals 17 residues. J gave up 0 bases and V 1 base, and 10 bases lay outside the gene matches. Germline lookup yields CDR1 SGHKS and CDR2 YYEKEE (reference sequence). CDR3 DNA sequence: TGTGCCAGCAGCTTGAGGGCGGGAGACACCTTCTCCTACGAGCAGTACTTC. It codes for CASSLRAGDTFSYEQYF.

This chain uses TRBV5-4 with TRBJ1-2, with a tentative D call TRBD1 (6 bases). The germline V and J ends were trimmed by 4 bases and 0 bases, with 16 bases remaining between them. The germline V gene encodes CDR1 SGHNT and CDR2 YYREEE (reference sequence). The CDR3 is made up of 16 amino acids. The CDR3 nucleotides read TGTGCCAGCAGCCTCCCGACAGGCCCCACTAACTATGGCTACACCTTC. This codes for CASSLPTGPTNYGYTF.

The V call is TRBV10-2, the J call TRBJ1-5; D is perhaps TRBD1 (5 bases). Germline CDR1 is WSHSY and CDR2 is SAAADI. The CDR3 loop spans 14 amino acids. Trimming removed 9 bases at V and 0 bases at J, with 12 bases between. The CDR3 sequence is CASGAENSNQPQHF. DNA of the CDR3: TGCGCCAGTGGGGCAGAAAATAGCAATCAGCCCCAGCATTTT.

The chain has TRBV7-2 and TRBJ2-3; 9 bases map to TRBD2. Germline V gene data show CDR1 as SGHTA and CDR2 as FQGNSA. The length of the CDR3 is 16 residues. The junction had 10 bases not matched to a gene; V was cut back by 1 base and J by 8 bases. CDR3 sequence reads: CASSLEWRGGASTQYF. The CDR3 region has the DNA TGTGCCAGCAGCTTAGAATGGCGGGGGGGCGCTAGTACGCAGTATTTT.